This T cell receptor (beta chain) was captured in a study of CD8 T cells in ankylosing spondylitis. TCRdb analysed the 5' RACE reads with MiXCR anew, one entry per CDR3 protein. The sample includes about 130,000 distinct CDR3 sequences, around 7.9% of them seen just once. In its sample, this clonotype was seen many times. Its antigen is still unknown. The CDR3 runs to 13 residues. CDR1 and CDR2 from the germline V gene are SGHRS and YFSETQ. Deletions cut 5 bases from V and 8 bases from J, with 16 bases between. Study results and caveats: Matched synovial fluid from ankylosing spondylitis patients was reported to be enriched for disease-linked clones.

The rearrangement uses TRBV5-1 and TRBJ1-2; possibly TRBD1 for D (6 bases). This sequence originates from a female donor with ankylosing spondylitis or in good health (not recorded which). The specimen sequenced was blood, either unsorted or a sorted T cell fraction (not recorded which). This chain's CDR3 is CASRQGSVDGYTF. CDR3 nucleotide sequence: TGCGCCAGCAGACAGGGAAGCGTCGACGGCTACACCTTC.